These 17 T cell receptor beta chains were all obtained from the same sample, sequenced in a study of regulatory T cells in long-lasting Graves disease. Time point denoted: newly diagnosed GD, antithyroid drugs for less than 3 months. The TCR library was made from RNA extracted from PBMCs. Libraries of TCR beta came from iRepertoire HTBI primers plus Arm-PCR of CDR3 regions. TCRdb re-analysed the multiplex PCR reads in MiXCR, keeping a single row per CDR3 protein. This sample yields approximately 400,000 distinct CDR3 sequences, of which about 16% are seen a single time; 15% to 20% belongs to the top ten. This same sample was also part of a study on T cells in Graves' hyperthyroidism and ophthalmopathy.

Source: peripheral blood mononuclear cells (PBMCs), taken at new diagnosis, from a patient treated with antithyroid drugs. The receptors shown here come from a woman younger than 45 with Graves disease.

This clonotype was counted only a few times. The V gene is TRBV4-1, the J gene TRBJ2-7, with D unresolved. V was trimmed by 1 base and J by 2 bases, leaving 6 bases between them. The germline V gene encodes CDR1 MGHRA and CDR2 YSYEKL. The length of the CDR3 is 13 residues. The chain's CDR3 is CASSQGRTYEQYF. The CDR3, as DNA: TGCGCCAGCAGCCAAGGGCGGACCTACGAGCAGTACTTC.

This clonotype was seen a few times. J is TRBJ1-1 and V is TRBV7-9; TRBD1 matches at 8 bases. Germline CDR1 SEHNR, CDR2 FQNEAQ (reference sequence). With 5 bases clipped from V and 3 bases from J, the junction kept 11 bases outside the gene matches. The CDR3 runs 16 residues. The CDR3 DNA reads TGTGCCAGCAGCGAAGACGATGGCAGGGGGCACACTGAAGCTTTCTTT. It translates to CASSEDDGRGHTEAFF. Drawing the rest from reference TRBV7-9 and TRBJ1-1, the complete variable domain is DTGVSQNPRHKITKRGQNVTFRCDPISEHNRLYWYRQTLGQGPEFLTYFQNEAQLEKSRLLSDRFSAERPKGSFSTLEIQRTEQGDSAMYLCASSEDDGRGHTEAFFGQGTRLTVV.

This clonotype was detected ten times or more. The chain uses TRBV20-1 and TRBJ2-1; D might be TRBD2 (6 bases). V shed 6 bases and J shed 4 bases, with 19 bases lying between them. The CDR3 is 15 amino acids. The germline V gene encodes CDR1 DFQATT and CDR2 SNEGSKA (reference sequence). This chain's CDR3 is CSAAGTGARYNEQFF. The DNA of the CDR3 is TGCAGTGCCGCGGGAACGGGAGCGAGATACAATGAGCAGTTCTTC.

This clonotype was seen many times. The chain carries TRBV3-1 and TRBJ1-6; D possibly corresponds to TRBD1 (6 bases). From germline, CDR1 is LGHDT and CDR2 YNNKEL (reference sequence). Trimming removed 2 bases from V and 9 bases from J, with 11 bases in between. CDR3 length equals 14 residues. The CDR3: CASSQKSGVSPLHF. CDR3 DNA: TGTGCCAGCAGCCAAAAGTCAGGGGTTTCACCCCTCCACTTT.

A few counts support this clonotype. The CDR3 is CASSHPGGGSGYGYTF. In DNA, the CDR3 is TGCGCCAGCAGCCACCCCGGCGGCGGCTCGGGCTATGGCTACACCTTC. The V and J genes are TRBV4-1 and TRBJ1-2; D unclear. Germline-derived CDR1 and CDR2 are MGHRA and YSYEKL. V gave up 3 bases and J gave up 4 bases, with 18 bases separating them. The CDR3 loop spans 16 amino acids.

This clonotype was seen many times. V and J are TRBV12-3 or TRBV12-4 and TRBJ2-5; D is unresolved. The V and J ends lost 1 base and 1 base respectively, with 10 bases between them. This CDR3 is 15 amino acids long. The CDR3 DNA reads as TGTGCCAGCAGTTTAGAGATGGCTCTCCAAGAGACCCAGTACTTC. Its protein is CASSLEMALQETQYF.

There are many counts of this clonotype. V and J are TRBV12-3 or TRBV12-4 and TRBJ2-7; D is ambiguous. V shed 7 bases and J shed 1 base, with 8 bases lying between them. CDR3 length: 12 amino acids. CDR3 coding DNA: TGTGCCAGCATCGGAATGTCCTACGAGCAGTACTTC. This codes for CASIGMSYEQYF.

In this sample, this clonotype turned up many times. The CDR3 protein is CASSYRSSGNTIYF. CDR3 bases: TGTGCCAGCAGTTACAGAAGCTCTGGAAACACCATATATTTT. V is TRBV6-5 and J is TRBJ1-3; no reliable D call. The CDR3 totals 14 residues. Germline CDR1 MNHEY, CDR2 SVGAGI. Trimming took off 2 bases at V and 0 bases at J, with 5 bases between the two ends.

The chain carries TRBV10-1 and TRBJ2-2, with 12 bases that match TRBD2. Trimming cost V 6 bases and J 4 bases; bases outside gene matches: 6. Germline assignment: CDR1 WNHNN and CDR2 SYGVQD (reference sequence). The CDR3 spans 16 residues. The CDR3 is CASSSGLAGFTGELFF. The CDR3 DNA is TGCGCCAGCAGCTCGGGACTAGCGGGCTTCACCGGGGAGCTGTTTTTT.

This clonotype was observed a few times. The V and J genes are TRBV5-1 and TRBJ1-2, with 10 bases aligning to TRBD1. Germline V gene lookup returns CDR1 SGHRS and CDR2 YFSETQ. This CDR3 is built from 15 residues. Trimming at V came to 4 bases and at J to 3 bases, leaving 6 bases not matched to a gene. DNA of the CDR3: TGCGCCAGCAGCGCCGGGACAGGGGCCGACTATGGCTACACCTTC. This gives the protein CASSAGTGADYGYTF.

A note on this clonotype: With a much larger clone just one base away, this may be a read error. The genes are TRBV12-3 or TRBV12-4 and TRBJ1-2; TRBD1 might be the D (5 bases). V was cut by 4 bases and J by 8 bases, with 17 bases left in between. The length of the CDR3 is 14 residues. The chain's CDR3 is CASSSRRGVGGYTF. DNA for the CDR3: TGTGCCAGCAGTTCCCGTCGGGGGGTCGGCGGCTACACCTTC.

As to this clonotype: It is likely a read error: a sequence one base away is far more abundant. CDR3 nucleotide sequence: TGTGCCAGCAGTTCCCAGGGCAACACTGAAGCTTCCTTT. It specifies CASSSQGNTEASF. This rearrangement joins TRBV28 to TRBJ1-1; D is possibly TRBD1 (5 bases). This CDR3 region has 13 residues. The germline gives CDR1 MDHEN, CDR2 SYDVKM.

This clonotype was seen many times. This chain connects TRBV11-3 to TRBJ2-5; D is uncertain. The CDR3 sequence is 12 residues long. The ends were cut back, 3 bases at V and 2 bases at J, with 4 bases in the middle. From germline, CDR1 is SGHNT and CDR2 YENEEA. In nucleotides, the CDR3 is TGTGCCAGCAGCTTCGGACAAGAGACCCAGTACTTC. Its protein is CASSFGQETQYF.

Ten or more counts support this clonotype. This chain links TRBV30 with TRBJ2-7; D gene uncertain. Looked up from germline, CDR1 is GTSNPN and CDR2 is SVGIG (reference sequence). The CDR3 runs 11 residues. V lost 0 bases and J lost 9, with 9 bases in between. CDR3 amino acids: CAWSVSTGQYF. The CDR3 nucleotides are TGTGCCTGGAGTGTCTCAACCGGGCAGTACTTC.

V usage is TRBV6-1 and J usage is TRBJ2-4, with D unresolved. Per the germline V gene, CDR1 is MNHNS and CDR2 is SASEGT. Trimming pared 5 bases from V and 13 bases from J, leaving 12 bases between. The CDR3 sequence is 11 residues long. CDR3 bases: TGTGCCAGCAGTCCCAGGACCCTCCAGTACTTC. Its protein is CASSPRTLQYF.

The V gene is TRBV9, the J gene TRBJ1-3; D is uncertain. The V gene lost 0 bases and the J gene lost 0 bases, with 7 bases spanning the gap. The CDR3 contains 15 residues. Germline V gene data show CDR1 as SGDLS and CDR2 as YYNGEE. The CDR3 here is CASSVERASGNTIYF. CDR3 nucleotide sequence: TGTGCCAGCAGCGTAGAAAGAGCCTCTGGAAACACCATATATTTT. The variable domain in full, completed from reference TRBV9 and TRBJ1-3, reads DSGVTQTPKHLITATGQRVTLRCSPRSGDLSVYWYQQSLDQGLQFLIQYYNGEERAKGNILERFSAQQFPDLHSELNLSSLELGDSALYFCASSVERASGNTIYFGEGSWLTVV.

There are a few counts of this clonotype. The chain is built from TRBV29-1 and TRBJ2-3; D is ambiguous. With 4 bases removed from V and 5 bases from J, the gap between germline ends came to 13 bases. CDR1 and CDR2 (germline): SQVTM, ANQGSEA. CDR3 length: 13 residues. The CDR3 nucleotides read TGCAGCGTTGGAACCTCACCGGAAGATACGCAGTATTTT. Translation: CSVGTSPEDTQYF.